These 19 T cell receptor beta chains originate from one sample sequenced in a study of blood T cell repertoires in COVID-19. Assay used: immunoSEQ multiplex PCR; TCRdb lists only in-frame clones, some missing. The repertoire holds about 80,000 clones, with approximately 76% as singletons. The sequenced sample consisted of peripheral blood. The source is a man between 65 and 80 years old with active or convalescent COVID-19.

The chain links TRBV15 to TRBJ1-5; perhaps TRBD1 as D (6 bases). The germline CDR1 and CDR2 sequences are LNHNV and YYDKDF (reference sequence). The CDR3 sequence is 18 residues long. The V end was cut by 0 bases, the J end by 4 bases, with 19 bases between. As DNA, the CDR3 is TGTGCCACCAGCAGAGATGGGGAAGGCCAGGGGAATAATCAGCCCCAGCATTTT. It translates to CATSRDGEGQGNNQPQHF.

The CDR3 spells CASSERGGETQYF. The CDR3 region has the DNA TGTGCCAGCAGTGAGCGGGGGGGTGAGACCCAGTACTTC. The rearrangement joins TRBV27 to TRBJ2-5; 10 bases match TRBD2. The J segment lost 5 bases and the V segment lost 5 bases, leaving 2 bases of the junction unmatched. CDR1 and CDR2 (germline): MNHEY, SMNVEV (reference sequence). The CDR3 sequence is 13 residues long.

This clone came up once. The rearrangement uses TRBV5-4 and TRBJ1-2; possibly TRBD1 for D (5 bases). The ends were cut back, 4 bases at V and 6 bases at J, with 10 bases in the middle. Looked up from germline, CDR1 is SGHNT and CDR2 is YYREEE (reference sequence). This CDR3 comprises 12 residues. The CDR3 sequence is CASSKTDHGYTF. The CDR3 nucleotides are TGTGCCAGCAGCAAGACAGACCATGGCTACACCTTC.

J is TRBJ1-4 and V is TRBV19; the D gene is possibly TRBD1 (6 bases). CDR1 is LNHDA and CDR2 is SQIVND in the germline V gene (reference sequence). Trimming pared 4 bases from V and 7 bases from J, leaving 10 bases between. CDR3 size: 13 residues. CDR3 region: CASSTQGSEKLFF. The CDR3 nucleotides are TGTGCCAGTAGTACACAGGGAAGTGAAAAACTGTTTTTT.

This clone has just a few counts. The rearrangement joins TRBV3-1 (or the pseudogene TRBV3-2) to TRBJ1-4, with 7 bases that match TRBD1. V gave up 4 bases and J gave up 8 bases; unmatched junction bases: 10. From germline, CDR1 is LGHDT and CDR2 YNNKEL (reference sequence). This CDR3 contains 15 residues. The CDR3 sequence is CASSRGTGAGEKLFF. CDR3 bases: TGTGCCAGCAGCCGCGGAACAGGGGCAGGGGAAAAACTGTTTTTT.

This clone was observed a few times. The CDR3 is CASSQGLNSPLHF. The DNA for the CDR3 is TGTGCCAGCAGCCAGGGACTAAATTCACCCCTCCACTTT. The chain recombines TRBV6-4 with TRBJ1-6; a possible D gene is TRBD1 (5 bases). The V gene lost 6 bases and the J gene lost 7 bases, with 10 bases spanning the gap. The CDR3 covers 13 residues. Per germline, CDR1 MRHNA and CDR2 SNTAGT.

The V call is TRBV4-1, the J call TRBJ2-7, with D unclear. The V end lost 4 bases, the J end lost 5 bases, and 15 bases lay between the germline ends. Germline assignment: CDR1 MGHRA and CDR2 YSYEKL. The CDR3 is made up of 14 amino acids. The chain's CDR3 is CASSPLGWADEQYF. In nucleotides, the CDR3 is TGCGCCAGCAGCCCCCTGGGTTGGGCCGACGAGCAGTACTTC.

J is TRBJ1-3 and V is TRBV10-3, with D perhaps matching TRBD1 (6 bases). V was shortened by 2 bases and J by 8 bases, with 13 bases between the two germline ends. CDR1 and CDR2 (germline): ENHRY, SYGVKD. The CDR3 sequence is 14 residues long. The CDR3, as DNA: TGTGCCATCAGTGAGGTGGACAGATCCCACACCATATATTTT. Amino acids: CAISEVDRSHTIYF.

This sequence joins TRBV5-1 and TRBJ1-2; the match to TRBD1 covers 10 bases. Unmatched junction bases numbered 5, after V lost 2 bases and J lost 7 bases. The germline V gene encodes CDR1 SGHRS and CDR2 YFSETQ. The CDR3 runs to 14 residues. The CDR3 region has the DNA TGCGCCAGCAGCTTCCTGACAGGGGGCTCTGGCTACACCTTC. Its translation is CASSFLTGGSGYTF.

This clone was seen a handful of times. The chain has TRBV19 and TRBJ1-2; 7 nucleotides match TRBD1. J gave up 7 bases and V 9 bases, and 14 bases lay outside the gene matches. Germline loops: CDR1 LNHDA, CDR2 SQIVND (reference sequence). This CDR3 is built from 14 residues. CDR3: CASTRSTGDAGYTF. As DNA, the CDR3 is TGTGCCAGCACGAGATCAACAGGGGACGCTGGCTACACCTTC.

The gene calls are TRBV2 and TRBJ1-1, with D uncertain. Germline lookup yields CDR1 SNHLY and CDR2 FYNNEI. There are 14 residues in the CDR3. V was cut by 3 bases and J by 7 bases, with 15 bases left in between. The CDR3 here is CASSEQRGMDEAFF. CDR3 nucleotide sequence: TGTGCCAGCAGTGAGCAACGAGGGATGGATGAAGCTTTCTTT.

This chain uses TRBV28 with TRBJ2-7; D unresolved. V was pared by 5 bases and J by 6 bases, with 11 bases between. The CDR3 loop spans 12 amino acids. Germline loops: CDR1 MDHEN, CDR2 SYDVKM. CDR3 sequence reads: CASSLRRSEQYF. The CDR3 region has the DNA TGTGCCAGCAGTCTACGAAGGAGCGAGCAGTACTTC.

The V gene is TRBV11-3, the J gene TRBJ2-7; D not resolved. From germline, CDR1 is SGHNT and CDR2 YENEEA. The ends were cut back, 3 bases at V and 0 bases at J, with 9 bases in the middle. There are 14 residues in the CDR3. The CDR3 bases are TGTGCCAGCAGCTTGGCAGGAAGCTCCTACGAGCAGTACTTC. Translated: CASSLAGSSYEQYF. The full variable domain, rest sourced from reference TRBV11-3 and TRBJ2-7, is EAGVVQSPRYKIIEKKQPVAFWCNPISGHNTLYWYLQNLGQGPELLIRYENEEAVDDSQLPKDRFSAERLKGVDSTLKIQPAELGDSAVYLCASSLAGSSYEQYFGPGTRLTVT.

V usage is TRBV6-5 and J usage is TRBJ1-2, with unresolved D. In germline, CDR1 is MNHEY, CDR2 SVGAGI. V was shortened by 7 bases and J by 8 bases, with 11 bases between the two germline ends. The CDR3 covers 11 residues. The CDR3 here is CASKREGGYTF. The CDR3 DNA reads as TGTGCCAGCAAGAGGGAGGGCGGCTACACCTTC.

CDR3 in amino acids: CASSRGQNTQYF. CDR3 DNA: TGCGCCAGCAGCAGGGGACAGAATACGCAGTATTTT. This chain uses TRBV5-1 with TRBJ2-3, with TRBD1 matching 7 bases. The CDR3 loop spans 12 amino acids. V was pared by 4 bases and J by 7 bases, with 3 bases of the junction left unmatched. Germline V gene data show CDR1 as SGHRS and CDR2 as YFSETQ.

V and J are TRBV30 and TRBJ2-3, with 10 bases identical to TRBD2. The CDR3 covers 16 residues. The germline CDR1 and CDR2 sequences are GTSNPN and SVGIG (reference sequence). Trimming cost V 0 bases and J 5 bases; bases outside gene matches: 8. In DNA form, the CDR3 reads TGTGCCTGGAGTGTTTTCGCTAGCGGGGGACGAGATACGCAGTATTTT. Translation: CAWSVFASGGRDTQYF.

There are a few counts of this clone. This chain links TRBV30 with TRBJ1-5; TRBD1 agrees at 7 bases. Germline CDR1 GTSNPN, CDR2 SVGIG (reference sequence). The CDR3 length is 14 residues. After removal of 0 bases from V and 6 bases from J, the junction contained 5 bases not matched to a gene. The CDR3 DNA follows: TGTGCCTGGAGTGTCAGAGGGGGCGGTCAGCCCCAGCATTTT. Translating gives CAWSVRGGGQPQHF. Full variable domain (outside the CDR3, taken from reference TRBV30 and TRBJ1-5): SQTIHQWPATLVQPVGSPLSLECTVEGTSNPNLYWYRQAAGRGLQLLFYSVGIGQISSEVPQNLSASRPQDRQFILSSKKLLLSDSGFYLCAWSVRGGGQPQHFGDGTRLSIL.

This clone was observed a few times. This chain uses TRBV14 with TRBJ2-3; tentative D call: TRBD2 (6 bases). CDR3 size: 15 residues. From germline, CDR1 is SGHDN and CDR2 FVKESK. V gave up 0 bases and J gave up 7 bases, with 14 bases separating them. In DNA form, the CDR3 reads TGTGCCAGCAGCCAAGAATTAATGGGAGGAAATACGCAGTATTTT. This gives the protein CASSQELMGGNTQYF.

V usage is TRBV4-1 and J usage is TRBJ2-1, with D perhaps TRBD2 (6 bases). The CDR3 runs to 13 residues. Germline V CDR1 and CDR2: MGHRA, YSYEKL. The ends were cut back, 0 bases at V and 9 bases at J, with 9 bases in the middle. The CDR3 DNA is TGCGCCAGCAGCCAAGAGGAGGGCCTTGAGCAGTTCTTC. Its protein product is CASSQEEGLEQFF.